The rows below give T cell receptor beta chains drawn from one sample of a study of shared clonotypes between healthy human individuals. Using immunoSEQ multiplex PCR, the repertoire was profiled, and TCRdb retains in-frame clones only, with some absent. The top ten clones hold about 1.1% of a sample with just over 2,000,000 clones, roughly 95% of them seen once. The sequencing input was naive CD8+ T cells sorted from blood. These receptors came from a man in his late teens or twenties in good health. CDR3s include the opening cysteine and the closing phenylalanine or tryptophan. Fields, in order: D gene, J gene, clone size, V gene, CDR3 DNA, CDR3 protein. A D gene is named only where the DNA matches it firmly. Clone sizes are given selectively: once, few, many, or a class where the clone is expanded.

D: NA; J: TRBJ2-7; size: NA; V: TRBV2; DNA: TGTGCCAGCAGTGAAGAGATTAGTTCAGAGTACGAGCAGTACTTC; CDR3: CASSEEISSEYEQYF
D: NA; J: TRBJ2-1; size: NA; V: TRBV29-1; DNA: TGCAGCGTTGATGGGGACAAATACAATGAGCAGTTCTTC; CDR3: CSVDGDKYNEQFF
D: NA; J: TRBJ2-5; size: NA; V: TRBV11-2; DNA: TGTGCCAGCAGCTTAACCGGGGGCGGCGAGACCCAGTACTTC; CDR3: CASSLTGGGETQYF
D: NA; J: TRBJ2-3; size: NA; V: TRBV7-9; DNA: TGTGCCAGCAGCCCCGTCCCAGATACGCAGTATTTT; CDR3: CASSPVPDTQYF
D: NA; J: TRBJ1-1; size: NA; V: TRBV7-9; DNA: TGTGCCAGCAGCTCGGACAGCGCCCCAGCTTTCTTT; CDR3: CASSSDSAPAFF
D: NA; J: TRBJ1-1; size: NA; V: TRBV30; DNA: TGTGCCTGGAGTGTTGCGGACACTGAAGCTTTCTTT; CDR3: CAWSVADTEAFF
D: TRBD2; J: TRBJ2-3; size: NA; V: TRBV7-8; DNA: TGTGCCAGCAGAGTAGCGGGAGGCCTCCCAGATACGCAGTATTTT; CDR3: CASRVAGGLPDTQYF
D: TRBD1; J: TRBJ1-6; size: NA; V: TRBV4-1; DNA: TGCGCCAGCAGCCAAGAACCCGGGACAGGGGATTCACCCCTCCACTTT; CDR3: CASSQEPGTGDSPLHF
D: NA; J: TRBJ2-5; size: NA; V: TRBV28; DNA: TGTGCCAGCAGCCCCGTGGGAGAAATAGAGACCCAGTACTTC; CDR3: CASSPVGEIETQYF
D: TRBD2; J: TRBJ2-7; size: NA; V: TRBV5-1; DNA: TGCGCCAGCAGCTTGGTTCCTAGCGGGGGGTACGAGCAGTACTTC; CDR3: CASSLVPSGGYEQYF
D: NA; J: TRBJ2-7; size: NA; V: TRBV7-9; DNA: TGTGCCAGCAGCTCCTCTTTAGAGGGTATAAACGAGCAGTACTTC; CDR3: CASSSSLEGINEQYF
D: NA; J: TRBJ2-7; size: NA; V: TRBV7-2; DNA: TGTGCCAGCAGCTATTCGGGGTTCGGCTACGAGCAGTACTTC; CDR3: CASSYSGFGYEQYF
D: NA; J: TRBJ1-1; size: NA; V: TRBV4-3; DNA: TGCGCCAGCAGCCAAGGATTAGAAGGGAATGAAGCTTTCTTT; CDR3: CASSQGLEGNEAFF
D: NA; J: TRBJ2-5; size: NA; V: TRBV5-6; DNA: TGTGCCAGCAGCTTTGGGGCGGACGAGACCCAGTACTTC; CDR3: CASSFGADETQYF
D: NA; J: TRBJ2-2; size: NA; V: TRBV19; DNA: TGTGCCAGTACCTTTTTGCCGGGTGCCACCGGGAAGCTGTTTTTT; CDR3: CASTFLPGATGKLFF
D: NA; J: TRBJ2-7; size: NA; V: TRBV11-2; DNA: TGTGCCAGCAGCTTAGGGACAGCTCCCCGGGGGGAGCAGTACTTC; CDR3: CASSLGTAPRGEQYF
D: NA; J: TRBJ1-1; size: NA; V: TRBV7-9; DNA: TGTGCCAGCAGTTCTAGACAGTCTGAAGCTTTCTTT; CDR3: CASSSRQSEAFF
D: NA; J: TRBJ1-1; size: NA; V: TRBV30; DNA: TGTGCCTGGACCCTAGCAGGAGCTGAAGCTTTCTTT; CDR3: CAWTLAGAEAFF
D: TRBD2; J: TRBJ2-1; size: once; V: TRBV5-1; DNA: TGCGCCAGCAGCTTTGAAGCGGGGGCGAGGGAGCAGTTCTTC; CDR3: CASSFEAGAREQFF